A selection of T cell receptor beta chains follows, all from one sample in a study of graft-versus-host responses after intestinal transplantation. Their cognate antigens are unknown. The method was immunoSEQ multiplex PCR; TCRdb's version includes in-frame clones alone and lacks a portion of them. The table shows around 100,000 clones, with 85% to 95% occurring only once. This material consisted of unstimulated CD8+ T cells sorted from spleen or lymph node cells, taken before transplant. These receptors came from a human donor who was the organ donor for an intestinal transplant. Both conserved end residues are part of each CDR3. D genes are given only for firm matches. The listing skips clone size in some rows; elsewhere it reads once, few, many or a size class.

CDR3nt	CDR3aa	j_gene	d_gene	v_gene	abundance
TGTGCCAGCAGCGTGGGCGGCGGGACCTACGAGCAGTACTTC	CASSVGGGTYEQYF	TRBJ2-7	.	TRBV9	.
TGTGCCAGCGGACAATGGGACAGTTACAATGAGCAGTTCTTC	CASGQWDSYNEQFF	TRBJ2-1	TRBD1	TRBV6-5	.
TGTGCCAGCAGCTTGGCCAGGGCCGGGGAGCTGTTTTTT	CASSLARAGELFF	TRBJ2-2	.	TRBV5-4	.
TGTGCCAGCAGTGATACAGGGTACGAGCAGTACTTC	CASSDTGYEQYF	TRBJ2-7	.	TRBV9	.
TGCGCCAGCAGCCCCCGGGACCTCGAACAAGAGACCCAGTACTTC	CASSPRDLEQETQYF	TRBJ2-5	.	TRBV4-1	.
TGTGCCAGCAGCTTCAGATTGATTCTAGGAGAGCAGTACTTC	CASSFRLILGEQYF	TRBJ2-7	.	TRBV5-5	.
TGTGCCAGTAGCCTGGGTGATGGCTACACCTTC	CASSLGDGYTF	TRBJ1-2	.	TRBV19	few
TGTGCCAGTACTTGGGGACCGAACACTGAAGCTTTCTTT	CASTWGPNTEAFF	TRBJ1-1	.	TRBV19	.
TGTGCGTGGACGGCGGGAGAAGGATACGAGCAGTACTTC	CAWTAGEGYEQYF	TRBJ2-7	TRBD2	TRBV5-4	few
TGTGCCAGCAGCTTTAGGGGGACGAAGTCCTACAATGAGCAGTTCTTC	CASSFRGTKSYNEQFF	TRBJ2-1	.	TRBV7-2	.
TGCGCCAGCAGCCAGGGGGACTCGAACACTGAAGCTTTCTTT	CASSQGDSNTEAFF	TRBJ1-1	.	TRBV4-1	.
TGTGCCTGGAGCGAGGCCCCCTTCTACGAGCAGTACTTC	CAWSEAPFYEQYF	TRBJ2-7	.	TRBV30	.
TGTGCCAGTAGTATAGTCCCGGGTTGGTGCTATGGCTACACCTTC	CASSIVPGWCYGYTF	TRBJ1-2	.	TRBV19	.
TGTGCCAGTAGTATGATTGGGTTCGGCAGGGGGGCAGATACGCAGTATTTT	CASSMIGFGRGADTQYF	TRBJ2-3	.	TRBV19	.
TGTGCCAGCAGTCTCGGACTAGCGGGAGGTTACGAGCAGTACTTC	CASSLGLAGGYEQYF	TRBJ2-7	TRBD2	TRBV6-5	.